A selection of T cell receptor beta chains follows, all from one sample in a study of cytomegalovirus exposure and HLA in healthy donors. Method: immunoSEQ multiplex PCR; TCRdb's copy keeps in-frame clones and lacks some. Of some 150,000 clones in the sample, 60% to 85% were seen once. Sequenced sample: PBMCs. These receptors were obtained from a woman aged 35 to 49 in good health and CMV-seronegative. CDR3s include the opening cysteine and the closing phenylalanine or tryptophan. D genes are given only for firm matches. Clone size is stated in some rows and not others, as once, few, many or a class when expanded.

TRBV5-1,TRBD1,-,TRBJ2-4,TGCGCCAGCAGCTTGGGGACAGGGGACAACATTCAGTACTTC,CASSLGTGDNIQYF
TRBV10-1,-,few,TRBJ1-1,TGCGCCAGCAGTGATTCCGGCGGGGGCACTGAAGCTTTCTTT,CASSDSGGGTEAFF
TRBV18,-,-,TRBJ1-5,TGTGCCAGCTCACCATTTGGACAGCTTATAGATAGCAATCAGCCCCAGCATTTT,CASSPFGQLIDSNQPQHF
TRBV25-1,-,-,TRBJ2-7,TGTGCCAGCAGCGACGGACAGCACTACGAGCAGTACTTC,CASSDGQHYEQYF
TRBV9,TRBD1,few,TRBJ2-2,TGTGCCAGCAGCGTGGGACAGGGGAAAATTGCCGGGGAGCTGTTTTTT,CASSVGQGKIAGELFF
TRBV5-6,-,once,TRBJ2-2,TGTGCCAGCAGCTTAGGCGGTAGCACCGGGGAGCTGTTTTTT,CASSLGGSTGELFF
TRBV2,-,-,TRBJ1-1,TGTGCCAGCAGTTTTGGAACGGGGAAGACTGAAGCTTTCTTT,CASSFGTGKTEAFF
TRBV4-2,-,many,TRBJ1-1,TGTGCCAGCAGCCAAGATGGGCCGCCAGGGGTAGCTTTCTTT,CASSQDGPPGVAFF
TRBV5-4,-,few,TRBJ1-5,TGTGCCAGCAGCTTGGACAAAAATCAGCCCCAGCATTTT,CASSLDKNQPQHF
TRBV11-2,TRBD1,-,TRBJ2-7,TGTGCCAGCAGCTACCAGGGACAGGCCGCCTACGAGCAGTACTTC,CASSYQGQAAYEQYF
TRBV5-6,-,-,TRBJ1-3,TGTGCCAGCAGTTATTGGGGACACGGTCTCTCTGGAAACACCATATATTTT,CASSYWGHGLSGNTIYF
TRBV19,TRBD2,-,TRBJ2-7,TGTGCCACTACCGGGGACTACTACGAGCAGTACTTC,CATTGDYYEQYF
TRBV30,-,-,TRBJ2-7,TGTGCCTGGAGTGTAGCCTCAGGGGCCTACGAGCAGTACTTC,CAWSVASGAYEQYF
TRBV29-1,-,-,TRBJ1-1,TGCAGCGTTGAAGGGGTAGGGAGGACTGAAGCTTTCTTT,CSVEGVGRTEAFF
TRBV7-2,-,once,TRBJ1-5,TGTGCCAGCAGCTTAATTTTTGTCGCAGGGAACCAGCCCCAGCATTTT,CASSLIFVAGNQPQHF
TRBV7-6,-,-,TRBJ1-6,TGTGCCAGCAGCTTATCGGGGGTGGGTGGGTATTCACCCCTCCACTTT,CASSLSGVGGYSPLHF
TRBV28,-,-,TRBJ2-1,TGTGCCAGCAGTTTGTTGGCCGACAGTCCGTTCTTC,CASSLLADSPFF
TRBV5-4,TRBD2,-,TRBJ2-7,TGTGCCAGCAGCTCTGGGACTAGCGGGGGGATCAGCGAGCAGTACTTC,CASSSGTSGGISEQYF
TRBV5-1,TRBD1,-,TRBJ1-2,TGCGCCAGCAGCTTGGCCAATGGAGGGGGCGACTATGGCTACACCTTC,CASSLANGGGDYGYTF